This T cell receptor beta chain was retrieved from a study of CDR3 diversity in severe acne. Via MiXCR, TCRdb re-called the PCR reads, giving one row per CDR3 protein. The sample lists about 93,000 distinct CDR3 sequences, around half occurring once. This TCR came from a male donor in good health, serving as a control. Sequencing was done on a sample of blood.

CDR3 residues: CASSGQGQGISSEQYF. As DNA, the CDR3 is TGTGCCAGCAGTGGCCAGGGACAGGGGATTTCAAGCGAGCAGTACTTC. The chain couples TRBV7-6 to TRBJ2-7; TRBD1 matches 10 bases. CDR1 is SGHVS and CDR2 is FNYEAQ in the germline V gene. The CDR3 extends over 16 amino acids. The trim removed 6 bases at V and 6 bases at J, leaving 14 bases unmatched.